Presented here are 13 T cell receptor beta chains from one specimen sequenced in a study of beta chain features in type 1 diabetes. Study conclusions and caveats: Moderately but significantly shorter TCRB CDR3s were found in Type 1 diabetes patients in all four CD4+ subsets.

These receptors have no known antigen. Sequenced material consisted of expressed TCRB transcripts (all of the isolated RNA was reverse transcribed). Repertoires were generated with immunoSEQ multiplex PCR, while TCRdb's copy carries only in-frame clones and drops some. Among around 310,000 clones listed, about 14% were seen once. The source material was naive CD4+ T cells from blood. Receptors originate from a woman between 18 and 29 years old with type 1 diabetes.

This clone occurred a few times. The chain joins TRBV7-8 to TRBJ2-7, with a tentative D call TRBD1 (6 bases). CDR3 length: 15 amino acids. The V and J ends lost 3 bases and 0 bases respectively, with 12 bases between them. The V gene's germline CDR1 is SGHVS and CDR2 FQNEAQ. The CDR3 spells CASSFGTGISYEQYF. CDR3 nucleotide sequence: TGTGCCAGCAGCTTTGGTACAGGGATCTCCTACGAGCAGTACTTC.

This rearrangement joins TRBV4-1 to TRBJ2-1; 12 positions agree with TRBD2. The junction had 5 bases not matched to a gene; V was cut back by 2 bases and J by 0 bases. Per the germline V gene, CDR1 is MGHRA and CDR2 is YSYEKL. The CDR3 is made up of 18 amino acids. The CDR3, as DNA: TGCGCCAGCAGCCAATCGTCGACTAGCGGGAGCTCCTACAATGAGCAGTTCTTC. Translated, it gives CASSQSSTSGSSYNEQFF.

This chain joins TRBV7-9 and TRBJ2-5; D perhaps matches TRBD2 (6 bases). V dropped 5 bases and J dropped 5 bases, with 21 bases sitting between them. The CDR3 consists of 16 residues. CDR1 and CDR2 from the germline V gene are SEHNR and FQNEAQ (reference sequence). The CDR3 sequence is CASSPQGLHRGETQYF. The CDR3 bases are TGTGCCAGCAGCCCCCAGGGCTTACATCGGGGGGAGACCCAGTACTTC.

CDR3 sequence (DNA): TGCAGCGTTGTCCCTAAGACAGATAAGAACACTGAAGCTTTCTTT. Translated, it gives CSVVPKTDKNTEAFF. This chain joins TRBV29-1 and TRBJ1-1; the D gene is possibly TRBD1 (5 bases). The germline V gene has CDR1 SQVTM and CDR2 ANQGSEA. This CDR3 comprises 15 residues. The V end lost 4 bases, the J end lost 1 base, and 16 bases lay between the germline ends.

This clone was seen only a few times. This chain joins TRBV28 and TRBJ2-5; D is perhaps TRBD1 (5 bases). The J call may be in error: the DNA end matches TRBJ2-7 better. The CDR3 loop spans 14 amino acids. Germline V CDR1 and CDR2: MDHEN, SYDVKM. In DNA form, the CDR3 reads TGTGCCAGCAGTTTGTCAGGGAAGATTTACGAGCAGTACTTC. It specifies CASSLSGKIYEQYF.

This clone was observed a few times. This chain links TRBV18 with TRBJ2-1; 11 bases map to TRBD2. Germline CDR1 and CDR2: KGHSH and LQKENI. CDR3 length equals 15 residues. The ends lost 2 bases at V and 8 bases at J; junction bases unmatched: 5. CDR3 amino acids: CASSPSLAGGYEQFF. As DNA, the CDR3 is TGTGCCAGCTCACCATCGCTAGCGGGAGGTTATGAGCAGTTCTTC.

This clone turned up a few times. The CDR3 loop reads CASSPTSGRTGELFF. Written as DNA, the CDR3 is TGCGCCAGCAGCCCGACTAGCGGGAGAACCGGGGAGCTGTTTTTT. V and J are TRBV5-1 and TRBJ2-2; 12 bases are shared with TRBD2. The J segment lost 5 bases and the V segment lost 4 bases, leaving 3 bases of the junction unmatched. CDR1 and CDR2 from the germline V gene are SGHRS and YFSETQ. The CDR3 runs 15 residues.

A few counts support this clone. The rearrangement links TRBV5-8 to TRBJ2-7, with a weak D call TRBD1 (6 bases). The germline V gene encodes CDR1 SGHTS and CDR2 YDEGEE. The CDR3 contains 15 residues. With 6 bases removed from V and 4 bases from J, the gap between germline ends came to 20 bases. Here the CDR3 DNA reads TGTGCCAGCACCGAGGCCAGGGGACACACATACGAGCAGTACTTC. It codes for CASTEARGHTYEQYF.

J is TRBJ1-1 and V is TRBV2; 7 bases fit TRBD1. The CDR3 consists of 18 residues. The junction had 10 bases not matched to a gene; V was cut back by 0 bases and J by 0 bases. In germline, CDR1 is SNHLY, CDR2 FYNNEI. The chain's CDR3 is CASSEARGRGSMNTEAFF. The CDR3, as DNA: TGTGCCAGCAGTGAAGCGCGGGGCAGGGGGTCCATGAACACTGAAGCTTTCTTT.

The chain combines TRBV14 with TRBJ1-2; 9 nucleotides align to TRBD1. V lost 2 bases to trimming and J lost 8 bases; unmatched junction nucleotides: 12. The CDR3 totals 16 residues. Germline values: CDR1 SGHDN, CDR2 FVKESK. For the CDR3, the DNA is TGTGCCAGCAGCCAACGGACAGGGGCTCCTCAAGGAGGCTACACCTTC. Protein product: CASSQRTGAPQGGYTF.

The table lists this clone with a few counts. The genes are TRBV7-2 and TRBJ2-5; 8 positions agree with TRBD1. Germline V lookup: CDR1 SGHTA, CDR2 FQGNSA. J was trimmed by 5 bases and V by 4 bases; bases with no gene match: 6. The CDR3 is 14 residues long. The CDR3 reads CASSSQGVGETQYF. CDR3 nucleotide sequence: TGTGCCAGCAGCTCACAGGGGGTCGGGGAGACCCAGTACTTC.

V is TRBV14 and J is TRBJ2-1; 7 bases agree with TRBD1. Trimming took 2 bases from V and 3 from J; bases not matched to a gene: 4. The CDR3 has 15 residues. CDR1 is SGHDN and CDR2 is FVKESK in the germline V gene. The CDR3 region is CASSQPTGFYNEQFF. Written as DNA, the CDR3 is TGTGCCAGCAGCCAACCGACAGGGTTCTACAATGAGCAGTTCTTC.

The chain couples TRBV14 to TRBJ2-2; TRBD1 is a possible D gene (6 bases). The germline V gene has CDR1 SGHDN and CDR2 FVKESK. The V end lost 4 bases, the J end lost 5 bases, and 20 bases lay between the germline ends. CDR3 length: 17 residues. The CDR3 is CASSLLGQTLGTGELFF. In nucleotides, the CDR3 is TGTGCCAGCAGCCTACTCGGACAGACGTTAGGGACCGGGGAGCTGTTTTTT. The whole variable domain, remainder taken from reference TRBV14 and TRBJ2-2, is EAGVTQFPSHSVIEKGQTVTLRCDPISGHDNLYWYRRVMGKEIKFLLHFVKESKQDESGMPNNRFLAERTGGTYSTLKVQPAELEDSGVYFCASSLLGQTLGTGELFFGEGSRLTVL.